The T cell receptor beta chain described here comes from a study of blood T cell repertoires in COVID-19. At the level of the study: The United States, Italy and Spain were the sources of the acute and convalescent COVID-19 samples.

The CDR3 is 12 residues long. V lost 4 bases and J 8 bases, leaving 12 bases between the germline ends. Germline CDR1 is SGHRS and CDR2 is YFSETQ. In the original analysis: The assay estimated nucleated cells by amplifying reference gene primers. Using immunoSEQ multiplex PCR, the repertoire was profiled, and TCRdb retains in-frame clones only, with some absent. V, J and clone size derive from that table, while D and trimming were established from the DNA sequence. Among about 13,000 clones, nearly 90% were seen once, and the ten largest hold about a fifth. This clone has only a few counts. The chain links TRBV5-1 to TRBJ1-2; D remains unclear. Sequencing was done on a sample of peripheral blood. The clonotype originates from a human donor with active COVID-19. The donor label of this sample is uncertain. Here the CDR3 DNA reads TGCGCCAGCAGCGACGGGTTGTGGGGCTACACCTTC. Translation: CASSDGLWGYTF.